This TCR beta chain originates from a study of technical replicates of blood from a handful of donors. This clone has only one observation. Clones were sequenced by immunoSEQ multiplex PCR, and TCRdb holds only the in-frame ones, with some missing. The data contain about 56,000 clones, 90% to 95% of them singletons. Between the trimmed V and J ends, which lost 3 bases and 8 bases, there was a span of 14 bases. The germline V gene encodes CDR1 SGHTA and CDR2 FQGNSA. The CDR3 has 14 amino acids. This rearrangement joins TRBV7-2 to TRBJ1-3; possibly TRBD1 for D (5 bases). Specimen: PBMCs. The receptor's source is a human donor in good health. Some clones in this sample may be carry-over from other donors' samples. CDR3 bases: TGTGCCAGCAGCTTTGGACAAGTTTTACACACCATATATTTT. It encodes CASSFGQVLHTIYF. Supplemented by reference TRBV7-2 and TRBJ1-3, the full variable domain reads GAGVSQSPSNKVTEKGKDVELRCDPISGHTALYWYRQSLGQGLEFLIYFQGNSAPDKSGLPSDRFSAERTGGSVSTLTIQRTQQEDSAVYLCASSFGQVLHTIYFGEGSWLTVV.